Below, 29 T cell receptor beta chains from the same sample are listed, as sequenced in a study of T cells in Graves' hyperthyroidism and ophthalmopathy (dated by TCRdb to between 2018 and 2020). Preparation of the library involved multiplex PCR. The data were produced on an Illumina HiSeq 2000. The TCR beta CDR3 regions were amplified from the RNA transcripts. A first-round RT-PCR of the TCR CDR3 used the HTBI primer set with the Qiagen OneStep RT-PCR kit. In TCRdb, the public reads were trimmed at Q25 with fastp and aligned with MiXCR, with productive beta chains retained. One record per CDR3 amino acid sequence lists the most common genes and DNA. The sample records 700,000 to 950,000 distinct CDR3 sequences, just over 35% of which are singletons. Jointly, the top ten make up around 29% of the sample. The sample was blood. Receptors were obtained from a woman aged 40 to 50 with Graves' hyperthyroidism.

This clonotype appeared a few times. The chain carries TRBV5-4 and TRBJ1-4; a weak D match, TRBD1 (5 bases). This CDR3 is 18 amino acids long. The V and J ends lost 4 bases and 0 bases respectively, with 19 bases between them. Germline V CDR1 and CDR2: SGHNT, YYREEE (reference sequence). The CDR3 sequence is CASSRHGGELATNEKLFF. CDR3 DNA: TGTGCCAGCAGCCGCCATGGGGGGGAACTCGCAACTAATGAAAAACTGTTTTTT.

To note about this clonotype: Being one base from a much bigger clone, this may be a read error. The chain employs TRBV12-3 or TRBV12-4 and TRBJ2-5; unclear D gene. V lost 3 bases and J lost 3, with 11 bases in between. The length of the CDR3 is 14 residues. This CDR3 is CASSFVARKETQYF. The CDR3 DNA sequence: TGTGCCAGCAGTTTTGTCGCTCGGAAAGAGACCCAGTACTTC.

In its sample, this clonotype was seen many times. The chain has TRBV29-1 and TRBJ1-1; no clear D. Germline values: CDR1 SQVTM, CDR2 ANQGSEA. Trimming took off 7 bases at V and 10 bases at J, with 13 bases between the two ends. CDR3 length: 10 residues. CDR3 amino acids: CSAYDRGAFF. The DNA of the CDR3 is TGCAGCGCCTACGACCGGGGAGCTTTCTTT.

The chain's CDR3 is CASSHGQGRAYEQYF. Written as DNA, the CDR3 is TGCGCCAGCAGCCATGGACAGGGAAGGGCCTACGAGCAGTACTTC. The chain combines TRBV4-1 with TRBJ2-7, with TRBD1 identical over 8 bases. With 3 bases clipped from V and 2 bases from J, the junction kept 6 bases outside the gene matches. This CDR3 is built from 15 residues. The germline gives CDR1 MGHRA, CDR2 YSYEKL.

There are many counts of this clonotype. The chain couples TRBV10-3 to TRBJ2-7; 9 nucleotides line up with TRBD1. Germline V gene lookup returns CDR1 ENHRY and CDR2 SYGVKD. Unmatched junction bases numbered 1, after V lost 7 bases and J lost 3 bases. The CDR3 has 12 residues. Here the CDR3 DNA reads TGTGCCATCAAGGGACAGGGCTACGAGCAGTACTTC. This codes for CAIKGQGYEQYF.

The chain recombines TRBV7-8 with TRBJ2-5, with 8 bases lining up with TRBD1. The CDR3 extends over 14 amino acids. The V and J ends lost 5 bases and 5 bases, in that order; junction bases with no gene match: 7. Per germline, CDR1 SGHVS and CDR2 FQNEAQ. CDR3 sequence reads: CASSPPGGTETQYF. The CDR3 DNA reads TGTGCCAGCAGCCCACCAGGGGGCACGGAGACCCAGTACTTC. The whole variable domain, remainder taken from reference TRBV7-8 and TRBJ2-5, is GAGVSQSPRYKVAKRGQDVALRCDPISGHVSLFWYQQALGQGPEFLTYFQNEAQLDKSGLPSDRFFAERPEGSVSTLKIQRTQQEDSAVYLCASSPPGGTETQYFGPGTRLLVL.

This clonotype was detected only a few times. This chain uses TRBV7-9 with TRBJ2-7, with 10 nucleotides matching TRBD2. J gave up 3 bases and V 1 base, and 9 bases lay outside the gene matches. Looked up from germline, CDR1 is SEHNR and CDR2 is FQNEAQ (reference sequence). CDR3 length: 17 residues. CDR3 DNA: TGTGCCAGCAGCTTAGTAAGAGCGGGAGGGGCCTTCTACGAGCAGTACTTC. Its protein is CASSLVRAGGAFYEQYF.

The chain combines TRBV11-2 with TRBJ1-1; a weak D match, TRBD1 (5 bases). This CDR3 is 18 amino acids long. Germline CDR1 SGHAT, CDR2 FQNNGV. V lost 4 bases to trimming and J lost 0 bases, with 21 bases between them. The CDR3 bases are TGTGCCAGCAGCTCCCAAAGGGCCTTTGGGGGTATGAACACTGAAGCTTTCTTT. Its translation: CASSSQRAFGGMNTEAFF.

This clonotype was seen only a few times. This rearrangement joins TRBV28 to TRBJ1-2; D remains unclear. The germline V gene has CDR1 MDHEN and CDR2 SYDVKM. V lost 4 bases, J lost 8 bases, and 8 bases lay in between. This CDR3 has 11 amino acids. The CDR3, as DNA: TGTGCCAGCAGTTATGTTGGGGGCTACACCTTC. Translating gives CASSYVGGYTF.

This chain links TRBV5-1 with TRBJ1-1; D is unresolved. Germline V gene sequence: CDR1 SGHRS, CDR2 YFSETQ. The CDR3 length is 14 residues. The ends were cut back, 1 base at V and 0 bases at J, with 7 bases in the middle. CDR3 amino acids: CASSLTSMNTEAFF. The CDR3 bases are TGCGCCAGCAGCTTGACTAGCATGAACACTGAAGCTTTCTTT.

V and J are TRBV2 and TRBJ2-2; 8 bases match TRBD2. V trimming: 8 bases; J trimming: 5 bases; junction bases outside the gene matches: 13. Germline CDR1 SNHLY, CDR2 FYNNEI. The CDR3 is 16 amino acids. CDR3 DNA: TGTGCCAGCCGGCGGGGGGCGACGAGGAGTACCGGGGAGCTGTTTTTT. This translates into CASRRGATRSTGELFF.

This clonotype was seen at least ten times. This chain links TRBV7-9 with TRBJ2-5, with 13 nucleotides matching TRBD2. The CDR3 consists of 17 residues. From germline, CDR1 is SEHNR and CDR2 FQNEAQ (reference sequence). V dropped 5 bases and J dropped 1; count of bases not matched to a gene: 7. CDR3 bases: TGTGCCAGCAGCGGCAGGACTAGCGGGAGTGCCCAAGAGACCCAGTACTTC. Translation gives CASSGRTSGSAQETQYF. Complete variable domain (other parts from reference TRBV7-9 and TRBJ2-5): DTGVSQNPRHKITKRGQNVTFRCDPISEHNRLYWYRQTLGQGPEFLTYFQNEAQLEKSRLLSDRFSAERPKGSFSTLEIQRTEQGDSAMYLCASSGRTSGSAQETQYFGPGTRLLVL.

A word on this clonotype: Mismatch with germline at one junction end may stem from a read error. The rearrangement joins TRBV7-9 to TRBJ1-1, with 9 bases lining up with TRBD1. This CDR3 is 14 amino acids long. Germline assignment: CDR1 SEHNR and CDR2 FQNEAQ (reference sequence). The chain's CDR3 is CASSLGDRATEAFF. The CDR3 nucleotides read TGTGCCAGCAGCTTGGGGGACAGGGCCACTGAGGCTTTCTTT.

This chain connects TRBV6-5 to TRBJ2-7, with D possibly matching TRBD2 (5 bases). The CDR3 sequence is 15 residues long. V lost 2 bases and J 6 bases, leaving 17 bases between the germline ends. Germline CDR1 is MNHEY and CDR2 is SVGAGI. The chain's CDR3 is CASSYSLTRVGEQYF. DNA of the CDR3: TGTGCCAGCAGTTACAGCCTAACTAGAGTCGGCGAGCAGTACTTC.

This clonotype was detected many times. The gene calls are TRBV7-2 and TRBJ2-7, with D possibly TRBD1 on 6 matching bases. CDR3 length equals 14 residues. CDR1 is SGHTA and CDR2 is FQGNSA in the germline V gene. Deletions cut 5 bases from V and 3 bases from J, with 14 bases between. Here the CDR3 reads CASSKRTVNYEQYF. The DNA of the CDR3 is TGTGCCAGCAGCAAGCGGACAGTCAACTACGAGCAGTACTTC.

The gene calls are TRBV25-1 and TRBJ1-5; 8 positions agree with TRBD1. This CDR3 region has 15 residues. Germline-derived CDR1 and CDR2 are MGHDK and SYGVNS. Losses at the gene ends were 5 bases for V and 3 bases for J; bases not matched to a gene: 6. CDR3 in amino acids: CASSSGQAINQPQHF. The CDR3 DNA follows: TGTGCCAGCAGTTCGGGACAGGCCATCAATCAGCCCCAGCATTTT.

As regards this clonotype: This sequence may be a read error, since a much larger clone differs from it by one base. The chain recombines TRBV19 with TRBJ1-1; D uncertain. CDR1 and CDR2 (germline): LNHDA, SQIVND (reference sequence). CDR3 size: 13 residues. This CDR3 is CASENRGATEALF. DNA of the CDR3: TGTGCCAGTGAGAACCGGGGTGCCACTGAAGCTCTCTTT.

This clonotype was counted ten times or more. This rearrangement joins TRBV14 to TRBJ2-5; no firm D call. The CDR3 is made up of 13 amino acids. Germline CDR1 and CDR2: SGHDN and FVKESK. V lost 1 base and J lost 2, with 5 bases in between. This CDR3 is CASSQVSQETQYF. For the CDR3, the DNA is TGTGCCAGCAGCCAAGTATCGCAAGAGACCCAGTACTTC.

The V gene is TRBV7-2, the J gene TRBJ2-7; 8 bases match TRBD1. J was trimmed by 5 bases and V by 5 bases; bases with no gene match: 8. Per the germline V gene, CDR1 is SGHTA and CDR2 is FQGNSA. The CDR3 length is 14 residues. This CDR3 reads CASSRQGTLDEQYF. DNA for the CDR3: TGTGCCAGCAGCCGACAGGGGACTCTTGACGAGCAGTACTTC.

V gene TRBV20-1 combines with J gene TRBJ2-7, with a weak D call TRBD1 (5 bases). With the DNA end fitting TRBJ2-4 better, the J assignment may be wrong. The CDR3 has 14 amino acids. Germline CDR1 reads DFQATT; CDR2 reads SNEGSKA (reference sequence). CDR3 nucleotides: TGCAGTGCTGATCCCGACAGAGGCTACAACATTCAGTACTTC. Translating gives CSADPDRGYNIQYF.

The rearrangement joins TRBV6-5 to TRBJ1-5, with D unresolved. This CDR3 is 16 amino acids long. CDR1 MNHEY and CDR2 SVGAGI come from the germline V gene. V gave up 6 bases and J gave up 1 base, with 16 bases separating them. The CDR3, as DNA: TGTGCCAGCAGCCCGAGTGGGGAGCAGAGCAATCAGCCCCAGCATTTT. This encodes CASSPSGEQSNQPQHF.

There are many counts of this clonotype. The chain uses TRBV20-1 and TRBJ2-6, with D possibly being TRBD2 (5 bases). V lost 7 bases and J 4 bases, leaving 8 bases between the germline ends. The CDR3 has 12 residues. Germline V gene data show CDR1 as DFQATT and CDR2 as SNEGSKA (reference sequence). The CDR3 here is CSGTSGANVLTF. The DNA of the CDR3 is TGCAGTGGGACTTCCGGGGCCAACGTCCTGACTTTC.

This clonotype was counted many times. The chain uses TRBV7-8 and TRBJ2-5; 7 nucleotides align to TRBD1. Germline lookup yields CDR1 SGHVS and CDR2 FQNEAQ. The CDR3 covers 15 residues. The V segment lost 4 bases and the J segment 2 bases; nucleotides outside the gene matches: 7. The CDR3 nucleotides are TGTGCCAGCAGCTCAACGACAGGGCAACAAGAGACCCAGTACTTC. It encodes CASSSTTGQQETQYF.

The chain carries TRBV6-5 and TRBJ1-1; a possible D gene is TRBD1 (5 bases). Trimming shortened V by 0 bases and J by 0 bases, and 11 bases separated the two germline ends. This CDR3 is built from 16 residues. CDR1 MNHEY and CDR2 SVGAGI come from the germline V gene. CDR3 amino acids: CASSYSTEKLNTEAFF. Here the CDR3 DNA reads TGTGCCAGCAGTTACTCGACAGAAAAATTGAACACTGAAGCTTTCTTT.

The chain combines TRBV11-2 with TRBJ1-5, with D hard to call. Germline V CDR1 and CDR2: SGHAT, FQNNGV. The CDR3 spans 13 residues. Between the trimmed V and J ends, which lost 4 bases and 5 bases, there was a span of 9 bases. CDR3 region: CASSSTKHQPQHF. The CDR3 DNA sequence: TGTGCCAGCAGCTCCACGAAGCATCAGCCCCAGCATTTT.

Only a few counts were recorded for this clonotype. The junction shows a germline mismatch at one end, possibly a read error. J is TRBJ2-7 and V is TRBV12-3 or TRBV12-4; D tentatively fits TRBD1 or TRBD2 (6 bases each). The CDR3 contains 13 residues. CDR3 in DNA: TGTGCCAGCAGTTTAACGGCCGGGGGCGAGCAGTGCTTC. Its protein is CASSLTAGGEQCF.

The rearrangement links TRBV6-4 to TRBJ2-5; 11 positions agree with TRBD2. Trimming removed 4 bases from V and 6 bases from J; junction bases left unmatched: 4. The germline CDR1 and CDR2 sequences are MRHNA and SNTAGT. The CDR3 loop spans 14 amino acids. The CDR3: CASSALAGVKTQYF. For the CDR3, the DNA is TGTGCCAGCAGTGCACTAGCGGGGGTCAAGACCCAGTACTTC.

This clonotype appeared many times. CDR3 DNA: TGTGCCAGCAGCTTGGCCGGGGGCAATGGAGCTTTCTTT. It yields the protein CASSLAGGNGAFF. This chain joins TRBV7-9 and TRBJ1-1; D is possibly TRBD1 (6 bases). Germline V gene data show CDR1 as SEHNR and CDR2 as FQNEAQ (reference sequence). This CDR3 region has 13 residues. V was trimmed by 3 bases and J by 10 bases, leaving 15 bases between them. Full variable domain (remainder filled in from reference TRBV7-9 and TRBJ1-1): DTGVSQNPRHKITKRGQNVTFRCDPISEHNRLYWYRQTLGQGPEFLTYFQNEAQLEKSRLLSDRFSAERPKGSFSTLEIQRTEQGDSAMYLCASSLAGGNGAFFGQGTRLTVV.

The gene calls are TRBV6-5 and TRBJ2-7, with D possibly being TRBD1 (6 bases). Germline V CDR1 and CDR2: MNHEY, SVGAGI. Trimming removed 4 bases from V and 5 bases from J, with 18 bases in between. The CDR3 runs 15 residues. CDR3: CASSSVGSGVHEQYF. DNA of the CDR3: TGTGCCAGCAGTTCGGTTGGCTCAGGGGTCCACGAGCAGTACTTC.